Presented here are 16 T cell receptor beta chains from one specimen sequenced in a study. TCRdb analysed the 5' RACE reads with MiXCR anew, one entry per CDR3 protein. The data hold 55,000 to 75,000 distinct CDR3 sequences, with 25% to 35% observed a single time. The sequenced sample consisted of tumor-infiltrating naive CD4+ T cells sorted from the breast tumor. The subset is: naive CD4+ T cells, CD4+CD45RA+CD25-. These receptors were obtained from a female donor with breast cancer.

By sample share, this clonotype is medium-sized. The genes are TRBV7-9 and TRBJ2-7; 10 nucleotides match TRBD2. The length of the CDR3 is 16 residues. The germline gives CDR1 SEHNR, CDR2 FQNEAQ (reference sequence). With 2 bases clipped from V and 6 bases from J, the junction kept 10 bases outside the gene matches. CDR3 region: CASSLWLAGALGEQYF. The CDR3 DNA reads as TGTGCCAGCAGCTTATGGCTAGCGGGAGCTCTAGGCGAGCAGTACTTC. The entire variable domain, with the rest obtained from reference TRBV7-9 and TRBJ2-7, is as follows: DTGVSQNPRHKITKRGQNVTFRCDPISEHNRLYWYRQTLGQGPEFLTYFQNEAQLEKSRLLSDRFSAERPKGSFSTLEIQRTEQGDSAMYLCASSLWLAGALGEQYFGPGTRLTVT.

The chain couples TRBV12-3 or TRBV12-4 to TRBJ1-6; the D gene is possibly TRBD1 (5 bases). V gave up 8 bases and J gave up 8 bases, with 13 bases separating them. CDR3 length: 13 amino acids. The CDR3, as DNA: TGTGCCAGCCGACGCCAGGGCGATTCACCCCTCCACTTT. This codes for CASRRQGDSPLHF.

The CDR3 nucleotides read TGTGCCAGCAGCTTTATTGGGGGGACTAGCGGGAGGGAGAATGAGCAGTTCTTC. This codes for CASSFIGGTSGRENEQFF. The rearrangement joins TRBV7-6 to TRBJ2-1; 16 nucleotides line up with TRBD2. Germline CDR1 is SGHVS and CDR2 is FNYEAQ. J lost 7 bases, V lost 3 bases, and 9 bases had no gene match. This CDR3 contains 18 residues.

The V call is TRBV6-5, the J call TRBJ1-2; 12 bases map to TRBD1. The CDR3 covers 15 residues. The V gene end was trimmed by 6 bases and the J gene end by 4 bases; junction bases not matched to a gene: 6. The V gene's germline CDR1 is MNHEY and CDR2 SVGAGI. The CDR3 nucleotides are TGTGCCAGCAGAACCGGGACAGGGGGCGCCTATGGCTACACCTTC. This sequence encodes CASRTGTGGAYGYTF.

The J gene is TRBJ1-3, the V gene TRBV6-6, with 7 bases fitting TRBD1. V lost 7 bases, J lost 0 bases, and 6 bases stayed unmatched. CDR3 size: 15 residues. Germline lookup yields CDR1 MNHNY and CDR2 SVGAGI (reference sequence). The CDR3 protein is CASKPTGNSGNTIYF. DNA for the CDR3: TGTGCCAGCAAACCGACAGGGAACTCTGGAAACACCATATATTTT.

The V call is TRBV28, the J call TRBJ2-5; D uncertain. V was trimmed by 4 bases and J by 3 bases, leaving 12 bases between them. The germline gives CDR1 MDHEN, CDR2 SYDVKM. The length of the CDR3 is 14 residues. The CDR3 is CASSSFNSKETQYF. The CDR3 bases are TGTGCCAGCAGTTCTTTTAACAGCAAAGAGACCCAGTACTTC.

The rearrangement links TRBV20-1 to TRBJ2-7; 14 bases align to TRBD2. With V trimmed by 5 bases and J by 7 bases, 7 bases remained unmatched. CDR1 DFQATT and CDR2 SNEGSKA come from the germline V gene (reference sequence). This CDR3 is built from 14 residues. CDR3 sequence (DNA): TGCAGTGCTTTTCCCGGGACTAGCGGGGGAGAGCAGTACTTC. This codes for CSAFPGTSGGEQYF.

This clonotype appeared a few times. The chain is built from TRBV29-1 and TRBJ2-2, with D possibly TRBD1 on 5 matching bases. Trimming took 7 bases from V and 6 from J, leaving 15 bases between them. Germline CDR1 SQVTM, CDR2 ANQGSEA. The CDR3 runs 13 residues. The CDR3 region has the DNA TGCAGCGCGATGCAGGGTACAGCCGGGGAGCTGTTTTTT. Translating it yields CSAMQGTAGELFF.

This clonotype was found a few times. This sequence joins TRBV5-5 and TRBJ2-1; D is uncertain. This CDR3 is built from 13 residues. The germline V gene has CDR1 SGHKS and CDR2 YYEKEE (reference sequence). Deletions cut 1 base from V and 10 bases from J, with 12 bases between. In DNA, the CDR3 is TGTGCCAGCAGCTTGAACCGGCGCGTCGAGCAGTTCTTC. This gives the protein CASSLNRRVEQFF.

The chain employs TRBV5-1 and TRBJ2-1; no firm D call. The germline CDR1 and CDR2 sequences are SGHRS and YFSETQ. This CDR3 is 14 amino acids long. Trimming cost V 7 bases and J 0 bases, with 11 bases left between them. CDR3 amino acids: CASGDSTSYNEQFF. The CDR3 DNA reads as TGCGCCAGCGGTGATTCCACCTCCTACAATGAGCAGTTCTTC. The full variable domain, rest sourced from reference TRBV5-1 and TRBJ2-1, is KAGVTQTPRYLIKTRGQQVTLSCSPISGHRSVSWYQQTPGQGLQFLFEYFSETQRNKGNFPGRFSGRQFSNSRSEMNVSTLELGDSALYLCASGDSTSYNEQFFGPGTRLTVL.

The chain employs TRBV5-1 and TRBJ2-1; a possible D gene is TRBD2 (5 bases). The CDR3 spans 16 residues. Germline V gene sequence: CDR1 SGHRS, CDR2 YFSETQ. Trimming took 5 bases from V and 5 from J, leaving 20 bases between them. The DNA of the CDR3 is TGCGCCAGCAGGGATACTAGTTCGCTATGGGACAATGAGCAGTTCTTC. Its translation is CASRDTSSLWDNEQFF.

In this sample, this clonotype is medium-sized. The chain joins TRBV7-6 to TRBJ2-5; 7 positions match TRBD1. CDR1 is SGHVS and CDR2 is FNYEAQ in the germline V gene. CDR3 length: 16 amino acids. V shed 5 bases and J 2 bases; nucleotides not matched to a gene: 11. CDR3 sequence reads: CASSQKIRDRQETQYF. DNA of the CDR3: TGTGCCAGCAGCCAGAAAATCCGGGACAGACAAGAGACCCAGTACTTC.

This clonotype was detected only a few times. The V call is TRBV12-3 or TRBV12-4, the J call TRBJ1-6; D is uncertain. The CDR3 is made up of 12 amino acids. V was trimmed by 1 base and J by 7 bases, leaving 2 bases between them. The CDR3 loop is CASSLVNSPLHF. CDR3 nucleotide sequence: TGTGCCAGCAGTTTAGTCAATTCACCCCTCCACTTT.

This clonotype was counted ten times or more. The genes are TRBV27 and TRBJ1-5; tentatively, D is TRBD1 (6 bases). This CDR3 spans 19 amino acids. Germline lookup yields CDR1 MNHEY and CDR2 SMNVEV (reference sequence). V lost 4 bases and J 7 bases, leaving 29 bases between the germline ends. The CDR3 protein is CASSYPIGGQGPQLQPQHF. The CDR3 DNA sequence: TGTGCCAGCAGTTATCCCATAGGGGGGCAGGGACCCCAATTACAGCCCCAGCATTTT.

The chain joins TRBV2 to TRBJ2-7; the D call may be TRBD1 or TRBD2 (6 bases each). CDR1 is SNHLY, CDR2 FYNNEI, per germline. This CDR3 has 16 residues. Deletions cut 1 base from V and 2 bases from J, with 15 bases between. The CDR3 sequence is CASSEGRGTTTYEQYF. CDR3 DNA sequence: TGTGCCAGCAGTGAAGGTCGGGGGACAACGACCTACGAGCAGTACTTC.

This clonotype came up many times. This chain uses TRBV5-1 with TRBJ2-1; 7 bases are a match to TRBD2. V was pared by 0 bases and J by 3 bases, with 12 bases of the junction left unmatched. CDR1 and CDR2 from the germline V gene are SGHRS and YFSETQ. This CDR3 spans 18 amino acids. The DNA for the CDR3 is TGCGCCAGCAGCTTGGCCGGATATTTCGCGGGAGACTACAATGAGCAGTTCTTC. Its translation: CASSLAGYFAGDYNEQFF. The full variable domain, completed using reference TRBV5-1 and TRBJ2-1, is KAGVTQTPRYLIKTRGQQVTLSCSPISGHRSVSWYQQTPGQGLQFLFEYFSETQRNKGNFPGRFSGRQFSNSRSEMNVSTLELGDSALYLCASSLAGYFAGDYNEQFFGPGTRLTVL.